Below, 21 T cell receptor beta chains from the same sample are listed, as sequenced in a study of blood T cell repertoires in COVID-19. TCRdb's copy holds only in-frame clones and misses some; the assay was immunoSEQ multiplex PCR. The sample lists about 490,000 clones; approximately 85% were seen once. The sample taken for sequencing was peripheral blood. The receptors stem from a human donor in a cohort sampled during active COVID-19.

This clone has a single count. This chain uses TRBV2 with TRBJ2-7; 10 bases map to TRBD2. The CDR3 runs 15 residues. Unmatched junction bases numbered 8, after V lost 4 bases and J lost 5 bases. The germline V gene has CDR1 SNHLY and CDR2 FYNNEI. The CDR3 DNA reads TGTGCCAGCAGTGGCCTCACTAGCGGGATGAACGAGCAGTACTTC. Amino acids: CASSGLTSGMNEQYF.

This chain's CDR3 is CATSRGLFEKQYF. In DNA form, the CDR3 reads TGTGCCACCAGCAGGGGGCTTTTTGAAAAGCAGTACTTC. The chain joins TRBV15 to TRBJ2-7; the D gene is possibly TRBD1 (5 bases). Germline CDR1 reads LNHNV; CDR2 reads YYDKDF (reference sequence). Trimming removed 3 bases at V and 8 bases at J, with 14 bases between. This CDR3 region has 13 residues.

The chain has TRBV19 and TRBJ1-6; D gene ambiguous. The length of the CDR3 is 15 residues. In germline, CDR1 is LNHDA, CDR2 SQIVND (reference sequence). V lost 6 bases to trimming and J lost 5 bases, with 14 bases between them. CDR3 region: CASRLGADNNSPLHF. CDR3 sequence (DNA): TGTGCCAGTAGACTTGGTGCCGATAATAATTCACCCCTCCACTTT.

The V call is TRBV27, the J call TRBJ1-2; D remains ambiguous. The CDR3 extends over 14 amino acids. Trimming removed 3 bases at V and 4 bases at J, with 12 bases between. Germline CDR1 MNHEY, CDR2 SMNVEV (reference sequence). The CDR3 here is CASSLAGAGYGYTF. The CDR3 bases are TGTGCCAGCAGTTTGGCGGGCGCCGGCTATGGCTACACCTTC.

This clone was observed a few times. This chain uses TRBV6-5 with TRBJ1-2, with D perhaps matching TRBD1 (6 bases). V was trimmed by 4 bases and J by 3 bases, leaving 9 bases between them. CDR1 is MNHEY, CDR2 SVGAGI, per germline. CDR3 length: 13 amino acids. The CDR3 reads CASSFGQYYGYTF. The CDR3 DNA reads as TGTGCCAGCAGTTTCGGACAGTACTATGGCTACACCTTC.

V is TRBV7-2 and J is TRBJ2-5; 12 bases fit TRBD2. Unmatched junction bases numbered 7, after V lost 3 bases and J lost 5 bases. The CDR3 runs to 16 residues. The V gene's germline CDR1 is SGHTA and CDR2 FQGNSA. The CDR3, as DNA: TGTGCCAGCAGCTTCCCTAGCGGGAGGGCCTTGGAGACCCAGTACTTC. Protein: CASSFPSGRALETQYF.

In this sample, this clone turned up once. This chain connects TRBV6-2 or TRBV6-3 to TRBJ1-2; D is ambiguous. Trimming stripped 6 bases from V and 7 bases from J, with 15 bases between. CDR1 and CDR2 from the germline V gene are MNHEY and SVGEGT. The CDR3 runs 13 residues. DNA for the CDR3: TGTGCCAGCAGCCAGACCCGAGGGAGTGGCTACACCTTC. Protein product: CASSQTRGSGYTF.

The CDR3 coding sequence is TGCGCCAGCAGCCGGACTAGCACCTACGAGCAGTACTTC. The encoded protein is CASSRTSTYEQYF. The V gene is TRBV5-1, the J gene TRBJ2-7, with 8 bases that match TRBD2. The germline gives CDR1 SGHRS, CDR2 YFSETQ. The CDR3 length is 13 residues. Trimming cost V 4 bases and J 2 bases; bases outside gene matches: 2.

The chain is built from TRBV24-1 and TRBJ2-1, with D maybe TRBD2 (7 bases). From germline, CDR1 is KGHDR and CDR2 SFDVKD. Trimming left V 8 bases short and J 5 bases short, with 18 bases between. The CDR3 is made up of 15 amino acids. CDR3 coding DNA: TGTGCCACCATGGGGGGGGCGGGAACGCACAATGAGCAGTTCTTC. Its translation: CATMGGAGTHNEQFF.

The rearrangement joins TRBV7-2 to TRBJ2-1; tentatively, D is TRBD2 (6 bases). Germline CDR1 is SGHTA and CDR2 is FQGNSA. Trimming took off 8 bases at V and 6 bases at J, with 14 bases between the two ends. The CDR3 runs 13 residues. CDR3 residues: CASFDGTLNEQFF. CDR3 bases: TGTGCCAGCTTTGACGGGACTCTCAATGAGCAGTTCTTC.

The sample holds a few counts of this clone. This chain links TRBV5-8 with TRBJ1-6; no clear D. The V and J ends lost 0 bases and 8 bases respectively, with 6 bases between them. The V gene's germline CDR1 is SGHTS and CDR2 YDEGEE. This CDR3 is built from 13 residues. The CDR3 region is CASSLGGYSPLHF. CDR3 DNA: TGTGCCAGCAGCTTGGGCGGGTATTCACCCCTCCACTTT.

The V gene is TRBV16, the J gene TRBJ1-2; unclear D gene. V was clipped by 3 bases and J by 3 bases, with 11 bases between them. The CDR3 length is 14 residues. Germline values: CDR1 KGHSY, CDR2 FQNENV. This CDR3 is CASSHTPLDYGYTF. The CDR3 bases are TGTGCCAGCAGCCACACACCCCTAGACTATGGCTACACCTTC.

CDR3: CASSPTGGLTEAFF. Here the CDR3 DNA reads TGTGCCAGCTCACCGACCGGGGGACTAACTGAAGCTTTCTTT. The genes are TRBV18 and TRBJ1-1; TRBD1 is a possible D gene (5 bases). V shed 3 bases and J shed 5 bases, with 13 bases lying between them. Germline V gene sequence: CDR1 KGHSH, CDR2 LQKENI. The CDR3 is 14 amino acids.

The chain recombines TRBV2 with TRBJ2-1, with a weak D call TRBD2 (5 bases). The germline V gene has CDR1 SNHLY and CDR2 FYNNEI. Trimming stripped 8 bases from V and 9 bases from J, with 14 bases between. The CDR3 spans 12 residues. CDR3 in amino acids: CASATIALEQFF. CDR3 coding DNA: TGTGCCAGCGCAACGATAGCGCTTGAGCAGTTCTTC.

The table lists this clone with a count of one. This chain uses TRBV6-5 with TRBJ1-1; D is uncertain. The ends were cut back, 8 bases at V and 6 bases at J, with 16 bases in the middle. This CDR3 is built from 13 residues. The germline V gene encodes CDR1 MNHEY and CDR2 SVGAGI. In DNA form, the CDR3 reads TGTGCCAGCTGGCGTAGCGGAGTACCTGAAGCTTTCTTT. Amino acid sequence: CASWRSGVPEAFF.

The J gene is TRBJ2-1, the V gene TRBV20-1, with 9 nucleotides matching TRBD2. With 4 bases clipped from V and 6 bases from J, the junction kept 13 bases outside the gene matches. The CDR3 runs to 16 residues. The germline V gene has CDR1 DFQATT and CDR2 SNEGSKA (reference sequence). As DNA, the CDR3 is TGCAGTGCTACTGACCCCGGGACTAGCAATCCCAATGAGCAGTTCTTC. It encodes CSATDPGTSNPNEQFF.

This sequence joins TRBV30 and TRBJ2-7, with a weak D call TRBD1 (6 bases). The CDR3 spans 13 residues. V dropped 4 bases and J dropped 0 bases, with 10 bases sitting between them. The germline gives CDR1 GTSNPN, CDR2 SVGIG (reference sequence). The chain's CDR3 is CAWTGDTSYEQYF. CDR3 DNA: TGTGCCTGGACCGGGGACACCTCCTACGAGCAGTACTTC.

The chain links TRBV4-1 to TRBJ2-7; 7 bases match TRBD1. Trimming removed 2 bases from V and 1 base from J; junction bases left unmatched: 5. This CDR3 comprises 15 residues. Germline assignment: CDR1 MGHRA and CDR2 YSYEKL. The CDR3 DNA reads TGCGCCAGCAGCCAATTGACAGGGTTGTCCTACGAGCAGTACTTC. Translated, it gives CASSQLTGLSYEQYF.

The chain recombines TRBV2 with TRBJ2-7, with D possibly TRBD1 on 5 matching bases. This CDR3 is 13 amino acids long. Trimming took 1 base from V and 3 from J, leaving 7 bases between them. Germline V gene sequence: CDR1 SNHLY, CDR2 FYNNEI. CDR3: CASSEGTLYEQYF. CDR3 nucleotides: TGTGCCAGCAGTGAAGGGACACTCTACGAGCAGTACTTC. The full variable domain, rest sourced from reference TRBV2 and TRBJ2-7, is EPEVTQTPSHQVTQMGQEVILRCVPISNHLYFYWYRQILGQKVEFLVSFYNNEISEKSEIFDDQFSVERPDGSNFTLKIRSTKLEDSAMYFCASSEGTLYEQYFGPGTRLTVT.

V is TRBV15 and J is TRBJ2-3; 11 nucleotides agree with TRBD2. This CDR3 spans 16 amino acids. The V gene end was trimmed by 4 bases and the J gene end by 3 bases; junction bases not matched to a gene: 6. In germline, CDR1 is LNHNV, CDR2 YYDKDF (reference sequence). DNA for the CDR3: TGTGCCACCAGCATAGCGGGAGGGGCTGGTACAGATACGCAGTATTTT. This encodes CATSIAGGAGTDTQYF.

This clone was observed a handful of times. The J gene is TRBJ1-6, the V gene TRBV7-2; the D is unclear. V gave up 4 bases and J gave up 4 bases, with 5 bases separating them. Germline CDR1 reads SGHTA; CDR2 reads FQGNSA. The CDR3 covers 13 residues. CDR3 coding DNA: TGTGCCAGCAGCTCCTTATATAATTCACCCCTCCACTTT. Its translation: CASSSLYNSPLHF.